This is a list of T cell receptor beta chains from one sample in a study of cytomegalovirus exposure and HLA in healthy donors. Method: immunoSEQ multiplex PCR; TCRdb's copy keeps in-frame clones and lacks some. This repertoire shows roughly 160,000 clones, about four fifths found once; its top ten account for 7.5% to 9.5%. Sequencing was performed on PBMCs. The receptors shown here come from a male donor in good health and CMV-seropositive. Both conserved end residues are trimmed from each CDR3. The size of a clone is reported for some rows only, either as once, few or many, or as a class for expanded clones.

once,TRBJ1-2,TRBV5-4,ASSLRGNNYGYT
.,TRBJ1-1,TRBV28,ASRQPGSTSF
.,TRBJ1-3,TRBV30,AWRKAGEGGNTIY
.,TRBJ1-1,TRBV18,AGSPLTRTEAF
.,TRBJ2-7,TRBV7-8,ASSLGGPGHEQY
.,TRBJ2-7,TRBV6-5,ASSYGLARSYEQY
.,TRBJ1-1,TRBV7-2,ASSLGLGGTEAF
.,TRBJ2-4,TRBV2,ASSEAWVGSGD
once,TRBJ2-7,TRBV19,ASKGQGANYEQY
.,TRBJ2-7,TRBV19,ASSRPGGAEQY
.,TRBJ1-1,TRBV18,ASLGSRGNTEAF
.,TRBJ2-2,TRBV6-5,ASIGGRGTGELF
.,TRBJ1-2,TRBV20-1,SASFFQGYT
once,TRBJ1-1,TRBV5-1,ASSPTENTEAF
.,TRBJ1-2,TRBV18,ASSGIREGYGYT
.,TRBJ1-2,TRBV6-5,ASSYAGIYGYT
.,TRBJ1-5,TRBV27,ASSPTHGGSNQPQH
.,TRBJ2-3,TRBV28,ASSLAASGSTDTQY
.,TRBJ2-7,TRBV15,ATSRDRGEQY
.,TRBJ2-7,TRBV28,LTRDRSYEQY
.,TRBJ2-7,TRBV7-2,ASSQDRGKGQY
few,TRBJ1-2,TRBV5-1,ASSLDRGYT
once,TRBJ2-2,TRBV6-4,ASSPGAPDTGELF
once,TRBJ2-1,TRBV25-1,ASSSGTGRGNEQF
.,TRBJ2-1,TRBV5-4,ASSLWGGGSYNEQF
.,TRBJ2-3,TRBV7-6,ASSLDQGGADTQY
.,TRBJ1-3,TRBV4-1,ASSQGTGVISGNTIY
.,TRBJ2-2,TRBV9,ASSVMSGGATTGELF
.,TRBJ2-2,TRBV27,ASSPLQGARKTGELF
.,TRBJ1-2,TRBV15,ATTPDRTANYGYT
.,TRBJ1-2,TRBV19,ASSIRRGYT
.,TRBJ1-1,TRBV18,ASSPTRNTEAF
.,TRBJ2-7,TRBV6-5,ASSYSIGTGGEQY
.,TRBJ1-6,TRBV4-1,ASSHLPGGASPEFLALH
.,TRBJ1-1,TRBV19,ASSVQTGNTEAF
.,TRBJ2-3,TRBV27,ASSGFGAQY
few,TRBJ2-1,TRBV6-4,ASSDGGGSYNEQF
.,TRBJ2-7,TRBV5-5,ASSLGGQSEQY
few,TRBJ1-2,TRBV7-9,ASSSPGQGTYGYT
.,TRBJ1-5,TRBV19,ASSQGRAQRANSNQPQH
.,TRBJ2-2,TRBV7-8,ASSLRLAGPDGELF
.,TRBJ1-1,TRBV28,ASSLTGGEFEAF
.,TRBJ1-5,TRBV28,ASSPGTGLDQPQH
.,TRBJ2-3,TRBV28,ASSLSRGSDTQY
.,TRBJ2-7,TRBV6-1,ASRSETGTYEQY
.,TRBJ2-5,TRBV9,ASSVDRGQETQY
once,TRBJ2-7,TRBV5-1,ASSLGLAPRDEQY
.,TRBJ1-1,TRBV18,ASSPLGQGSTEAF
.,TRBJ2-2,TRBV12-5,ASGLYGGNTGELF
once,TRBJ2-7,TRBV30,ALLKSSYEQY
.,TRBJ2-2,TRBV10-3,AISANRGLTGELF
.,TRBJ1-2,TRBV5-4,ASSLETGLGYT
.,TRBJ2-7,TRBV28,ASSPAGGAGYEQY
.,TRBJ1-1,TRBV25-1,ARQETMNTEAF